This TCR beta chain was observed in a study of blood T cells in healthy people across ages. It was with a sample-barcoded 5' primer and a J-beta primer mix that a second PCR of roughly 7 to 12 cycles was run. TCRdb analysed the 5' RACE reads with MiXCR anew, one entry per CDR3 protein. The repertoire holds under 2,000,000 distinct CDR3 sequences, with 49% as singletons. V was pared by 2 bases and J by 0 bases, with 11 bases between. The CDR3 totals 15 residues. From germline, CDR1 is SGHRS and CDR2 YFSETQ. Peripheral blood samples of around 9.5 milliliters were drawn from each donor. Overall study findings and caveats: TCR beta diversity tracked closely with naive T cell percentage.

To note about this clonotype: No antigen is known for it.

The sample comprised blood. The receptor was derived from a woman aged 40 to 50 in good health. V is TRBV5-1 and J is TRBJ2-5; D gene unclear. CDR3 DNA: TGCGCCAGCAGCTTAACCCAACCGTACCAAGAGACCCAGTACTTC. Translation: CASSLTQPYQETQYF.